This is a list of T cell receptor beta chains from one sample in a study of shared clonotypes between healthy human individuals. Data came from immunoSEQ multiplex PCR; TCRdb stores just in-frame clones and leaves some out. In the table there are some 2,100,000 clones, around 95% of which are singletons. The source material was naive CD4+ T cells sorted from blood. These receptors all come from a man younger than 35 in good health. Both conserved end residues are trimmed from each CDR3. The order of the fields is J gene, V gene, CDR3 protein.

TRBJ2-5 | TRBV14 | ASSQATGEETQY
TRBJ2-3 | TRBV9 | ASSVGPSGSFSVDTQY
TRBJ1-2 | TRBV6-6 | ASSYGEGRRNYGYT
TRBJ2-5 | TRBV10-3 | AIKPGQGETQY
TRBJ1-2 | TRBV6-1 | ASSEGKGTNYGYT
TRBJ1-3 | TRBV5-1 | ASSPGSSGNTIY
TRBJ2-5 | TRBV5-4 | ASSSSIQETQY
TRBJ2-5 | TRBV4-1 | ASSQVRDRNQETQY
TRBJ2-7 | TRBV30 | AWSTPGGITYEQY
TRBJ2-3 | TRBV5-1 | ASSEPGDTQY
TRBJ1-5 | TRBV28 | ASSFGQGASQPQH
TRBJ2-7 | TRBV15 | ATKHREFSEQY
TRBJ1-1 | TRBV7-9 | ASSSSPQTVNTEAF
TRBJ2-1 | TRBV9 | ASSAGRLGTGANNEQF
TRBJ1-6 | TRBV6-1 | ASTLGQGGNSPLH
TRBJ2-1 | TRBV30 | AWSVVGRGEQF
TRBJ2-5 | TRBV4-3 | ASSQGQGDGETQY
TRBJ2-4 | TRBV12-5 | ASGLARGYIQY
TRBJ2-5 | TRBV6-1 | ASSVLGQAETQY